These T cell receptor beta chains were read from a single sample in a study of blood T cell repertoires in COVID-19. Profiling relied on immunoSEQ multiplex PCR, and the TCRdb table lists in-frame clones only, not all of them. This table holds a few hundred thousand clones, roughly nine tenths found once. Sequencing was carried out using peripheral blood. The receptor set was obtained from a woman aged 40 to 49 who had recovered from COVID-19. CDR3s include the opening cysteine and the closing phenylalanine or tryptophan. Fields, in order: clone size, V gene, J gene, D gene, CDR3 protein, CDR3 DNA. The D gene is left open where the match is weak. Clone size is shown for a subset of rows, as once, few, many or a class of expanded clone.

abundance: NA
v_gene: TRBV4-3
j_gene: TRBJ2-1
d_gene: NA
CDR3aa: CASSQDPFSEQFF
CDR3nt: TGCGCCAGCAGCCAAGATCCGTTTAGTGAGCAGTTCTTC

abundance: NA
v_gene: TRBV10-1
j_gene: TRBJ1-2
d_gene: TRBD1
CDR3aa: CASPILTGGHHGYTF
CDR3nt: TGCGCCAGCCCTATCTTAACAGGGGGCCATCATGGCTACACCTTC

abundance: NA
v_gene: TRBV19
j_gene: TRBJ2-5
d_gene: TRBD2
CDR3aa: CASSGGGTQETQYF
CDR3nt: TGTGCCAGTAGTGGCGGGGGGACTCAAGAGACCCAGTACTTC

abundance: NA
v_gene: TRBV6-6
j_gene: TRBJ1-2
d_gene: TRBD1
CDR3aa: CASDPTGNYGYTF
CDR3nt: TGTGCCAGCGACCCGACAGGGAACTATGGCTACACCTTC

abundance: NA
v_gene: TRBV5-1
j_gene: TRBJ2-2
d_gene: TRBD1
CDR3aa: CASSLQGAKTYTGELFF
CDR3nt: TGCGCCAGCAGCCTCCAGGGGGCCAAAACTTACACCGGGGAGCTGTTTTTT

abundance: NA
v_gene: TRBV19
j_gene: TRBJ2-1
d_gene: TRBD2
CDR3aa: CASSKTSGGVSYNEQFF
CDR3nt: TGTGCCAGTAGTAAGACTAGCGGGGGCGTATCCTACAATGAGCAGTTCTTC

abundance: once
v_gene: TRBV11-2
j_gene: TRBJ2-1
d_gene: NA
CDR3aa: CASSQGSFSYNEQFF
CDR3nt: TGTGCCAGCAGCCAGGGGTCGTTTTCCTACAATGAGCAGTTCTTC

abundance: NA
v_gene: TRBV6-5
j_gene: TRBJ2-7
d_gene: TRBD1
CDR3aa: CASSPTTGYDYEQYF
CDR3nt: TGTGCCAGCAGTCCAACGACAGGGTATGACTACGAGCAGTACTTC

abundance: NA
v_gene: TRBV6-1
j_gene: TRBJ1-2
d_gene: TRBD1
CDR3aa: CASSEPGTGFYGYTF
CDR3nt: TGTGCCAGCAGTGAACCAGGGACAGGGTTCTATGGCTACACCTTC

abundance: few
v_gene: TRBV19
j_gene: TRBJ2-3
d_gene: TRBD1
CDR3aa: CASSTRQGWADTQYF
CDR3nt: TGTGCCAGTAGTACCCGACAGGGGTGGGCGGATACGCAGTATTTT

abundance: NA
v_gene: TRBV5-1
j_gene: TRBJ2-7
d_gene: TRBD2
CDR3aa: CASSPGSGGAYEQYF
CDR3nt: TGCGCCAGCAGCCCGGGTAGCGGGGGGGCTTACGAGCAGTACTTC

abundance: once
v_gene: TRBV5-1
j_gene: TRBJ2-5
d_gene: TRBD1
CDR3aa: CASSPGTGGSETQYF
CDR3nt: TGCGCCAGCAGCCCCGGGACAGGGGGTTCGGAGACCCAGTACTTC

abundance: NA
v_gene: TRBV10-3
j_gene: TRBJ2-2
d_gene: TRBD1
CDR3aa: CAITNRGDTGELFF
CDR3nt: TGTGCCATCACTAACAGGGGCGACACCGGGGAGCTGTTTTTT

abundance: NA
v_gene: TRBV9
j_gene: TRBJ1-1
d_gene: TRBD1
CDR3aa: CASSAPRTGDAEAFF
CDR3nt: TGTGCCAGCAGCGCACCTCGGACAGGGGACGCTGAAGCTTTCTTT

abundance: NA
v_gene: TRBV19
j_gene: TRBJ2-1
d_gene: TRBD2
CDR3aa: CASSTELAGGPNEQFF
CDR3nt: TGTGCCAGTAGTACCGAACTAGCGGGGGGCCCCAATGAGCAGTTCTTC

abundance: NA
v_gene: TRBV12-2
j_gene: TRBJ2-5
d_gene: NA
CDR3aa: CARRRRFTSGRGETQYF
CDR3nt: TGTGCAAGGCGCCGACGTTTCACAAGCGGGAGAGGGGAGACCCAGTACTTC

abundance: NA
v_gene: TRBV11-2
j_gene: TRBJ2-2
d_gene: TRBD2
CDR3aa: CASRGVAGTGELFF
CDR3nt: TGTGCCAGCAGAGGGGTAGCGGGCACCGGGGAGCTGTTTTTT

abundance: NA
v_gene: TRBV4-2
j_gene: TRBJ2-7
d_gene: NA
CDR3aa: CASSQAPSRGTSYEQYF
CDR3nt: TGTGCCAGCAGCCAGGCTCCCTCCCGGGGGACCTCCTACGAGCAGTACTTC

abundance: NA
v_gene: TRBV29-1
j_gene: TRBJ2-5
d_gene: NA
CDR3aa: CSGGYQETQYF
CDR3nt: TGCAGCGGTGGCTACCAAGAGACCCAGTACTTC

abundance: NA
v_gene: TRBV5-1
j_gene: TRBJ1-2
d_gene: NA
CDR3aa: CASSLGWEQDYGYTF
CDR3nt: TGCGCCAGCAGCTTGGGTTGGGAACAGGACTATGGCTACACCTTC

abundance: NA
v_gene: TRBV19
j_gene: TRBJ2-2
d_gene: TRBD1
CDR3aa: CASSLGTVGAGELFF
CDR3nt: TGTGCCAGTAGTTTGGGGACAGTCGGGGCCGGGGAGCTGTTTTTT

abundance: NA
v_gene: TRBV7-2
j_gene: TRBJ2-1
d_gene: TRBD2
CDR3aa: CASSYGLGRNNEQFF
CDR3nt: TGTGCCAGCAGCTACGGACTAGGAAGGAACAATGAGCAGTTCTTC

abundance: NA
v_gene: TRBV7-2
j_gene: TRBJ2-5
d_gene: TRBD2
CDR3aa: CASKGAGGETQYF
CDR3nt: TGTGCCAGCAAGGGAGCGGGAGGAGAGACCCAGTACTTC

abundance: NA
v_gene: TRBV6-5
j_gene: TRBJ1-1
d_gene: TRBD1
CDR3aa: CASKTDRGTEAFF
CDR3nt: TGTGCCAGCAAGACGGACAGGGGCACTGAAGCTTTCTTT

abundance: NA
v_gene: TRBV5-8
j_gene: TRBJ2-2
d_gene: TRBD1
CDR3aa: CASSLGGRGTGELFF
CDR3nt: TGTGCCAGCAGCTTAGGGGGCCGGGGCACCGGGGAGCTGTTTTTT

abundance: NA
v_gene: TRBV27
j_gene: TRBJ1-1
d_gene: NA
CDR3aa: CASRSFRESTEAFF
CDR3nt: TGTGCCAGCCGGTCCTTTAGGGAGTCTACTGAAGCTTTCTTT

abundance: NA
v_gene: TRBV27
j_gene: TRBJ2-3
d_gene: TRBD2
CDR3aa: CASSPMTLAGGWDTQYF
CDR3nt: TGTGCCAGCAGTCCTATGACACTAGCGGGAGGGTGGGATACGCAGTATTTT

abundance: NA
v_gene: TRBV19
j_gene: TRBJ2-7
d_gene: TRBD1
CDR3aa: CASSSTGAEQYF
CDR3nt: TGTGCCAGTAGTTCCACAGGGGCCGAGCAGTACTTC

abundance: NA
v_gene: TRBV5-1
j_gene: TRBJ1-2
d_gene: TRBD1
CDR3aa: CASSLGLDRLYGYTF
CDR3nt: TGCGCCAGCAGCTTGGGTCTGGACAGGCTCTATGGCTACACCTTC

abundance: NA
v_gene: TRBV6-5
j_gene: TRBJ2-2
d_gene: TRBD2
CDR3aa: CASRLSGRVTGELFF
CDR3nt: TGTGCCAGCAGACTTAGCGGGAGGGTCACCGGGGAGCTGTTTTTT

abundance: NA
v_gene: TRBV2
j_gene: TRBJ1-1
d_gene: NA
CDR3aa: CASRITGNTEAFF
CDR3nt: TGTGCCAGCAGAATAACAGGTAACACTGAAGCTTTCTTT

abundance: NA
v_gene: TRBV6-5
j_gene: TRBJ2-3
d_gene: TRBD2
CDR3aa: CASSLSGGTDTQYF
CDR3nt: TGTGCCAGCAGCCTTAGCGGGGGGACAGATACGCAGTATTTT

abundance: NA
v_gene: TRBV27
j_gene: TRBJ2-1
d_gene: TRBD2
CDR3aa: CASSSIILAGDYNEQFF
CDR3nt: TGTGCCAGCAGTTCCATTATTCTAGCGGGGGACTACAATGAGCAGTTCTTC

abundance: NA
v_gene: TRBV18
j_gene: TRBJ1-4
d_gene: TRBD1
CDR3aa: CASSMGQGKEKLFF
CDR3nt: TGTGCCAGCTCTATGGGACAGGGTAAAGAAAAACTGTTTTTT

abundance: once
v_gene: TRBV27
j_gene: TRBJ2-7
d_gene: TRBD2
CDR3aa: CASSSLFAGGAEQYF
CDR3nt: TGTGCCAGCAGTTCCCTTTTTGCGGGGGGAGCCGAGCAGTACTTC

abundance: NA
v_gene: TRBV6-5
j_gene: TRBJ2-1
d_gene: NA
CDR3aa: CASSYGGGNIDEQFF
CDR3nt: TGTGCCAGCAGTTACGGAGGGGGCAATATCGATGAGCAGTTCTTC

abundance: NA
v_gene: TRBV5-4
j_gene: TRBJ1-1
d_gene: NA
CDR3aa: CASSKWAVATEAFF
CDR3nt: TGTGCCAGCAGCAAATGGGCAGTTGCTACTGAAGCTTTCTTT

abundance: once
v_gene: TRBV24-1
j_gene: TRBJ2-5
d_gene: TRBD1
CDR3aa: CATSDLRGHQETQYF
CDR3nt: TGTGCCACCAGTGATTTGAGGGGGCACCAAGAGACCCAGTACTTC

abundance: NA
v_gene: TRBV7-8
j_gene: TRBJ1-6
d_gene: TRBD1
CDR3aa: CASLQGGYNSPLHF
CDR3nt: TGTGCCAGCTTACAGGGGGGTTATAATTCACCCCTCCACTTT

abundance: NA
v_gene: TRBV5-4
j_gene: TRBJ1-4
d_gene: NA
CDR3aa: CASMDSREEKLFF
CDR3nt: TGTGCCAGCATGGACAGTCGTGAGGAAAAACTGTTTTTT

abundance: NA
v_gene: TRBV18
j_gene: TRBJ1-5
d_gene: NA
CDR3aa: CASSPQRGDQPQHF
CDR3nt: TGTGCCAGCTCACCACAACGCGGAGATCAGCCCCAGCATTTT

abundance: NA
v_gene: TRBV6-5
j_gene: TRBJ2-1
d_gene: TRBD1
CDR3aa: CASSPGGYNEQFF
CDR3nt: TGTGCCAGCAGTCCAGGGGGCTACAATGAGCAGTTCTTC

abundance: NA
v_gene: TRBV3-1/TRBV3-2
j_gene: TRBJ2-5
d_gene: TRBD2
CDR3aa: CASSQDGTSGPPMETQYF
CDR3nt: TGTGCCAGCAGCCAAGATGGGACTAGCGGCCCTCCAATGGAGACCCAGTACTTC

abundance: NA
v_gene: TRBV10-1
j_gene: TRBJ2-5
d_gene: TRBD2
CDR3aa: CASSESRTSGGSEETQYF
CDR3nt: TGCGCCAGCAGTGAGTCTAGGACTAGCGGGGGAAGCGAGGAGACCCAGTACTTC

abundance: NA
v_gene: TRBV5-6
j_gene: TRBJ1-6
d_gene: NA
CDR3aa: CASSSTESNSPLHF
CDR3nt: TGTGCCAGCAGCTCCACAGAGTCTAATTCACCCCTCCACTTT

abundance: NA
v_gene: TRBV28
j_gene: TRBJ1-1
d_gene: NA
CDR3aa: CASSTWAEAFF
CDR3nt: TGTGCCAGCAGTACCTGGGCTGAGGCTTTCTTT

abundance: NA
v_gene: TRBV3-1/TRBV3-2
j_gene: TRBJ2-1
d_gene: NA
CDR3aa: CASSQGSVPYNEQFF
CDR3nt: TGTGCCAGCAGCCAAGGTAGCGTTCCCTACAATGAGCAGTTCTTC

abundance: NA
v_gene: TRBV18
j_gene: TRBJ2-7
d_gene: TRBD1
CDR3aa: CASSSSGTGFREQYF
CDR3nt: TGTGCCAGCTCGTCGTCCGGGACAGGGTTTCGCGAGCAGTACTTC

abundance: once
v_gene: TRBV5-4
j_gene: TRBJ1-2
d_gene: NA
CDR3aa: CASSPRQTSNYGYTF
CDR3nt: TGTGCCAGCAGCCCCCGCCAGACTTCTAACTATGGCTACACCTTC

abundance: NA
v_gene: TRBV11-2
j_gene: TRBJ2-2
d_gene: NA
CDR3aa: CASSPRNTGELFF
CDR3nt: TGTGCCAGCAGTCCGAGAAACACCGGGGAGCTGTTTTTT

abundance: few
v_gene: TRBV19
j_gene: TRBJ2-1
d_gene: NA
CDR3aa: CASSSPGGQGAAWTSGSVDNEQFF
CDR3nt: TGTGCCAGTAGTTCCCCGGGGGGACAGGGGGCTGCATGGACTAGCGGGAGTGTGGACAATGAGCAGTTCTTC